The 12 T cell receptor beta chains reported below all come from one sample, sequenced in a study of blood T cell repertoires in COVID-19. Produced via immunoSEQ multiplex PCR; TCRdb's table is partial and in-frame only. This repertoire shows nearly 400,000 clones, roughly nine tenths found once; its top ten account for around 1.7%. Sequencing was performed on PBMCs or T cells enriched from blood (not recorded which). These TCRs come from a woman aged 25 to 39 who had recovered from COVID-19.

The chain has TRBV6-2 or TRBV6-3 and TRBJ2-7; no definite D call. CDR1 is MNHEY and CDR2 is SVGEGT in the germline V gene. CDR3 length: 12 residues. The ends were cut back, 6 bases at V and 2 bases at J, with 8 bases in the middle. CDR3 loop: CASSPTAYEQYF. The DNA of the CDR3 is TGTGCCAGCAGCCCCACAGCCTACGAGCAGTACTTC.

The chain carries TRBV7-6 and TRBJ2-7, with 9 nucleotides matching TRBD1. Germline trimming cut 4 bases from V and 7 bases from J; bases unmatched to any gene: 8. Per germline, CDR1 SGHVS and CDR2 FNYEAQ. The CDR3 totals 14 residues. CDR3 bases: TGTGCCAGCAGCTCCCTAGACAGGGGGAGGGAGCAGTACTTC. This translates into CASSSLDRGREQYF.

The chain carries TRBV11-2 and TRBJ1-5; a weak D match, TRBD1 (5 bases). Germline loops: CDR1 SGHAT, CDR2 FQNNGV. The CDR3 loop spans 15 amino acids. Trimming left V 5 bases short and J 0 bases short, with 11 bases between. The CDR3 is CASSLRVDSNQPQHF. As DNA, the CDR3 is TGTGCCAGCAGCCTCAGGGTCGATAGCAATCAGCCCCAGCATTTT.

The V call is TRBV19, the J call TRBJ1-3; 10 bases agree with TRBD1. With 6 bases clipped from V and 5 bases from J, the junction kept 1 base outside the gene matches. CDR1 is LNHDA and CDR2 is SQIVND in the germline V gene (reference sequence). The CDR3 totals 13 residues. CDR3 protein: CASRGQGRNTIYF. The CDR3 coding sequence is TGTGCCAGTAGGGGACAGGGGAGAAACACCATATATTTT. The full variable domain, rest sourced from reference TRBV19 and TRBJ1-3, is DGGITQSPKYLFRKEGQNVTLSCEQNLNHDAMYWYRQDPGQGLRLIYYSQIVNDFQKGDIAEGYSVSREKKESFPLTVTSAQKNPTAFYLCASRGQGRNTIYFGEGSWLTVV.

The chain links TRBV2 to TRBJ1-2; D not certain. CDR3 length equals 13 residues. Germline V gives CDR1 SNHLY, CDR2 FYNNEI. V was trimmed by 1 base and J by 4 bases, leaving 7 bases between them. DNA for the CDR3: TGTGCCAGCAGTGAAGTAGGCGGCTATGGCTACACCTTC. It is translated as CASSEVGGYGYTF.

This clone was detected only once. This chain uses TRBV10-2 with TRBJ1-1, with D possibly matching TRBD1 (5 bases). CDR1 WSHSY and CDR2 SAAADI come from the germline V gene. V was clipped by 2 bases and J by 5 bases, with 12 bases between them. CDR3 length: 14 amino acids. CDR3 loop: CASSETAGKTEAFF. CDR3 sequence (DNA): TGCGCCAGCAGTGAGACAGCAGGGAAAACTGAAGCTTTCTTT.

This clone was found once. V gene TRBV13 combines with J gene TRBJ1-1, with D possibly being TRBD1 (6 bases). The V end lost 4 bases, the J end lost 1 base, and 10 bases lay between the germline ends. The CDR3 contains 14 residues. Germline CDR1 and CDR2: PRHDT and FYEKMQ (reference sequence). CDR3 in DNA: TGTGCCAGCAGCTACAGGGTCGGGAACACTGAAGCTTTCTTT. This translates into CASSYRVGNTEAFF.

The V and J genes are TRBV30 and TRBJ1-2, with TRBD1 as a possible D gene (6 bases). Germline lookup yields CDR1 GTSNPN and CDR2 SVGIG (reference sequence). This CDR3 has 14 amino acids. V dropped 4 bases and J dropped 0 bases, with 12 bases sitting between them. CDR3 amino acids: CAWNGQIPNYGYTF. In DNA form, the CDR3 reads TGTGCCTGGAACGGACAGATACCTAACTATGGCTACACCTTC.

The DNA for the CDR3 is TGTGCCAGCAACCGACTAGCGGCGGCGGTAGGGGAGCAGTTCTTC. It translates to CASNRLAAAVGEQFF. The rearrangement uses TRBV2 and TRBJ2-1; 9 bases map to TRBD2. From germline, CDR1 is SNHLY and CDR2 FYNNEI. The CDR3 consists of 15 residues. Trimming removed 7 bases from V and 10 bases from J; junction bases left unmatched: 14.

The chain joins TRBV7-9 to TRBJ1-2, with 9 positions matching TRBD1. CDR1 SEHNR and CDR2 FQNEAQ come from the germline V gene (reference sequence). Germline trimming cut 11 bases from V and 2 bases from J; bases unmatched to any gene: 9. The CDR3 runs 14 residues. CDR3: CAGSGTGTNYGYTF. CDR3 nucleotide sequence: TGTGCCGGGTCGGGGACAGGGACCAACTATGGCTACACCTTC.

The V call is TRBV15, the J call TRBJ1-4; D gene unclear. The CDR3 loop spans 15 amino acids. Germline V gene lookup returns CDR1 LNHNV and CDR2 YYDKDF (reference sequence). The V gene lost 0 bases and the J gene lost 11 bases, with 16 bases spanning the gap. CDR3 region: CATSREQARYRKLFF. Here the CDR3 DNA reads TGTGCCACCAGCAGAGAGCAGGCCCGGTATAGGAAACTGTTTTTT.

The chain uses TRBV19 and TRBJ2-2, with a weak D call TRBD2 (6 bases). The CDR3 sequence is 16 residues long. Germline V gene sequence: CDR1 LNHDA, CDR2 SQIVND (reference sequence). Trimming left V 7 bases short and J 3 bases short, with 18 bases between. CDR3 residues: CASTPGLTAYTGELFF. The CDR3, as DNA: TGTGCCAGTACCCCGGGACTGACAGCGTACACCGGGGAGCTGTTTTTT.